This T cell receptor beta chain was retrieved from a study of spatial heterogeneity in lung cancer. In the study overall: More beta-chain than alpha-chain sequences were consistently detected.

With V trimmed by 5 bases and J by 8 bases, 7 bases remained unmatched. The CDR3 runs to 14 residues. In germline, CDR1 is PRHDT, CDR2 FYEKMQ (reference sequence). Time point noted: sample taken at primary tumor resection. The donors comprised approximately 72 untreated early-stage non-small cell lung cancer patients. Unsorted whole RNA of tumor, nontumor lung or frozen PBMC was sequenced. Study results and caveats: Tumoral mutation counts were tracked by counts of expanded intratumoral alpha and beta TCRs. The study estimated roughly 7% alpha and more than 12% beta chain coverage of tumor T cells.

TCRdb recomputed calls from the 5' RACE reads with MiXCR, one row per CDR3 protein. This sample has 15,000 to 20,000 distinct CDR3 sequences, with roughly 6.5% found just once. This clonotype has at least ten counts. Its matching antigen is unknown. The source was lung tumor tissue, collected at surgery. The receptor was isolated from a female donor with early-stage non-small cell lung cancer. This chain uses TRBV13 with TRBJ2-1; 9 bases map to TRBD1. CDR3 sequence (DNA): TGTGCCAGCAGCGAAAACAGGGGGCTAGATGAGCAGTTCTTC. Its translation is CASSENRGLDEQFF.